This T cell receptor (beta chain) emerged from a study of blood T cell repertoires in COVID-19. Looking at the study overall: COVID-19 samples, acute and convalescent, were from the United States, Italy and Spain.

Authors' analysis steps: The assay estimated nucleated cells by amplifying reference gene primers. This table comes from immunoSEQ multiplex PCR, and its TCRdb copy is limited to in-frame clones, with some not included. V and J calls plus clone size are reproduced from that table; the DNA served to infer D and trimming. The sample has 95,000 to 120,000 clones, roughly 70% seen once. This CDR3 contains 14 residues. The ends were cut back, 6 bases at V and 0 bases at J, with 12 bases in the middle. In germline, CDR1 is SNHLY, CDR2 FYNNEI. Sequencing was performed on peripheral blood. V gene TRBV2 combines with J gene TRBJ2-7; perhaps TRBD2 as D (5 bases). The TCR originated in a woman aged 35 to 49 with acute or convalescent COVID-19. CDR3 sequence reads: CASRLAYSSYEQYF. CDR3 sequence (DNA): TGTGCCAGCAGGTTAGCGTATAGCTCCTACGAGCAGTACTTC.